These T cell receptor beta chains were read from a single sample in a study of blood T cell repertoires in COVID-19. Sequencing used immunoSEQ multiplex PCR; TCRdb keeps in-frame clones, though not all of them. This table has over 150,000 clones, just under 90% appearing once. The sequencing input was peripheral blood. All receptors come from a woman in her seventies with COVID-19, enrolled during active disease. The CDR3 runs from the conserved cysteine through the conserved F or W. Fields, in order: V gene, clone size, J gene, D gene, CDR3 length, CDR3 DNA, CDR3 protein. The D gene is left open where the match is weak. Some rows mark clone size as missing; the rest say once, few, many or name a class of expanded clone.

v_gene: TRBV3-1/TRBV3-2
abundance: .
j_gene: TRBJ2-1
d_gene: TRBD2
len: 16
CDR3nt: TGTGCCAGCAGCCGGGGGACTAGCGGGGTCAACAATGAGCAGTTCTTC
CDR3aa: CASSRGTSGVNNEQFF

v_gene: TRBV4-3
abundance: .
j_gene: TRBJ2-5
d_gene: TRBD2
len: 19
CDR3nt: TGCGCCAGCAGCCAAGTTTTCCTAGCGGGAGTACAGATTCAAGAGACCCAGTACTTC
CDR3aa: CASSQVFLAGVQIQETQYF

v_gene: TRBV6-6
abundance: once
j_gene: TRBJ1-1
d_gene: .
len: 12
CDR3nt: TGTGCCAGCACCCCCTTTAACACTGAAGCTTTCTTT
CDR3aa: CASTPFNTEAFF

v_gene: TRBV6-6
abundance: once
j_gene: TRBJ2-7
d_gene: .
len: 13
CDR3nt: TGTGCCAGCAGTTACTACAGATCCAACGAGCAGTACTTC
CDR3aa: CASSYYRSNEQYF

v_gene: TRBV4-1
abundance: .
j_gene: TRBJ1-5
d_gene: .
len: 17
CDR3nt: TGCGCCAGCAGCCAGTCTCTCCCAGGGGCCAGCAATCAGCCCCAGCATTTT
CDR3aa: CASSQSLPGASNQPQHF

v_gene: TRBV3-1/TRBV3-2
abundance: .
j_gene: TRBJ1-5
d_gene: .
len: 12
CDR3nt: TGTGCCAGCAGCCAAACGCAGGGGACCCAGCATTTT
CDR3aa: CASSQTQGTQHF

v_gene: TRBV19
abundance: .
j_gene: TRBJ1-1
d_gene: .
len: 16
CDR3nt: TGTGCCAGTAGTATAGATCTGTTGGGGGGGAGGCCTGAAGCTTTCTTT
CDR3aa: CASSIDLLGGRPEAFF

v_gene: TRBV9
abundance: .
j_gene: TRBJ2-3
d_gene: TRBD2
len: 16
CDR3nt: TGTGCCAGCAGCGCCGGGACTAGCGGGAGGACAGATACGCAGTATTTT
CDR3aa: CASSAGTSGRTDTQYF

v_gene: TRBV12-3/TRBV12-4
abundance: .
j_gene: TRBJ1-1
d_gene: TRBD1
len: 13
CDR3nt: TGTGCCAGCAGTTCACAGGGGGCGGGTGAAGCTTTCTTT
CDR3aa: CASSSQGAGEAFF

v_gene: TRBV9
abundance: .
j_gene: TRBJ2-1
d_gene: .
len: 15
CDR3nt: TGTGCCAGCAGCGTAGATTGGTCGGCCTACAATGAGCAGTTCTTC
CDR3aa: CASSVDWSAYNEQFF

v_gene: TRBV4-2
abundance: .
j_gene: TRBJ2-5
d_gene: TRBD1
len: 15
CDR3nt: TGTGCCAGCAGCCAACCGGGACAGGGAAAAGAGACCCAGTACTTC
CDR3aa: CASSQPGQGKETQYF

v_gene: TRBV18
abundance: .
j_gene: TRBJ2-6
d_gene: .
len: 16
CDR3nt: TGTGCCAGCTCACCGGTAGGAGGGATAGGGGCCAACGTCCTGACTTTC
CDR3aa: CASSPVGGIGANVLTF

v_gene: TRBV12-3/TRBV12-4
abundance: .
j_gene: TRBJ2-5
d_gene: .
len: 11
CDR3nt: TGTGCCAGCAGGGAGCAAGAGACCCAGTACTTC
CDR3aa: CASREQETQYF

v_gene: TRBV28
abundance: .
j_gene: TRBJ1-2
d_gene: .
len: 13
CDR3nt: TGTGCCAGCAGTTTGAGCCGCACCTATGGCTACACCTTC
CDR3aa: CASSLSRTYGYTF

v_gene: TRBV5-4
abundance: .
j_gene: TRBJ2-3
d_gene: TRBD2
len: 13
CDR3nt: TGTGCCAGCAGAGCGGGAGAGGGAGATACGCAGTATTTT
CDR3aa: CASRAGEGDTQYF